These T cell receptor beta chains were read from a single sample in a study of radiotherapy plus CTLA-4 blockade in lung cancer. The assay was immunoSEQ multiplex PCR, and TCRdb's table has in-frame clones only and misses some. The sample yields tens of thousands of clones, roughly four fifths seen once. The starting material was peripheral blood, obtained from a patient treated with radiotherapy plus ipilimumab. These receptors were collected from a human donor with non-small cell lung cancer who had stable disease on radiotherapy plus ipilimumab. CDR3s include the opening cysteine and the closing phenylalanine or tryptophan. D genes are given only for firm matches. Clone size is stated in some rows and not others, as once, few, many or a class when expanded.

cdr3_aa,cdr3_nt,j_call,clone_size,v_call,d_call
CASIGGLQPYEQYF,TGTGCCAGCATTGGGGGCCTCCAGCCATACGAGCAGTACTTC,TRBJ2-7,.,TRBV6-1,.
CASSPLSGQGALEQFF,TGTGCCAGCAGCCCCCTTTCGGGACAGGGGGCGCTTGAGCAGTTCTTC,TRBJ2-1,.,TRBV7-7,TRBD1
CASSPPQGAPYEQYF,TGTGCCAGCAGCCCACCACAGGGGGCTCCCTACGAGCAGTACTTC,TRBJ2-7,.,TRBV6-5,TRBD1
CAISETGMIETQYF,TGTGCCATCAGTGAAACAGGGATGATAGAGACCCAGTACTTC,TRBJ2-5,.,TRBV10-3,.
CASSLSRGMNTEAFF,TGTGCCAGCAGCTTAAGCCGGGGAATGAACACTGAAGCTTTCTTT,TRBJ1-1,.,TRBV7-3,.
CAGEGNEETQYF,TGCGCCGGGGAGGGCAACGAAGAGACCCAGTACTTC,TRBJ2-5,.,TRBV29-1,TRBD2
CASSLRDSANNEQFF,TGTGCCAGCAGCTTAAGGGACTCCGCCAACAATGAGCAGTTCTTC,TRBJ2-1,.,TRBV7-6,.
CASSLVGSEAFF,TGCGCCAGCAGCTTGGTGGGTTCTGAAGCTTTCTTT,TRBJ1-1,.,TRBV5-1,.
CASSPPAGTGELFF,TGTGCCAGCTCACCCCCGGCGGGCACCGGGGAGCTGTTTTTT,TRBJ2-2,.,TRBV18,.
CASSGTGGNQPQHF,TGTGCCAGCAGCGGAACAGGGGGCAATCAGCCCCAGCATTTT,TRBJ1-5,.,TRBV9,TRBD1
CASSCGLAGGNIQYF,TGTGCCAGCAGCTGCGGACTAGCGGGGGGAAACATTCAGTACTTC,TRBJ2-4,few,TRBV9,TRBD2
CSVEGRGPLSDGYTF,TGCAGCGTTGAAGGCAGGGGGCCCCTCTCTGACGGCTACACCTTC,TRBJ1-2,.,TRBV29-1,TRBD1
CASSLVSGGTDTQYF,TGTGCCAGCAGCTTAGTTTCCGGGGGCACAGATACGCAGTATTTT,TRBJ2-3,.,TRBV7-9,.
CASSHPRGYGYTF,TGTGCCAGCAGCCACCCCAGGGGCTACGGCTACACCTTC,TRBJ1-2,.,TRBV5-4,.
CASSLNSGTPYNEQFF,TGTGCCAGCAGCTTAAACTCCGGGACGCCTTACAATGAGCAGTTCTTC,TRBJ2-1,.,TRBV28,.
CASSLRVTGFEQYF,TGTGCCAGCAGTTTGAGGGTGACAGGGTTTGAGCAGTACTTC,TRBJ2-7,.,TRBV27,TRBD1
CASSWTSSDEQFF,TGTGCCAGCAGCTGGACTAGTAGCGATGAGCAGTTCTTC,TRBJ2-1,.,TRBV5-6,TRBD2
CASSKDLLGTEAFF,TGTGCCAGCAGTAAGGATTTACTGGGAACTGAAGCTTTCTTT,TRBJ1-1,.,TRBV6-1,.
CASSQGGGLETQYF,TGTGCCAGCAGCCAAGGCGGAGGGTTAGAGACCCAGTACTTC,TRBJ2-5,.,TRBV7-9,.
CASSEFGAGETQYF,TGTGCCAGCAGTGAATTCGGGGCGGGGGAGACCCAGTACTTC,TRBJ2-5,.,TRBV25-1,.
CASRGDNYEQYF,TGCGCCAGCAGAGGGGACAACTACGAGCAGTACTTC,TRBJ2-7,once,TRBV10-2,.
CASSLDREAGELFF,TGCGCCAGCAGCTTGGACAGGGAGGCCGGGGAGCTGTTTTTT,TRBJ2-2,.,TRBV5-1,.
CASSFTGGNQPQHF,TGTGCCAGTAGTTTCACCGGGGGCAATCAGCCCCAGCATTTT,TRBJ1-5,.,TRBV19,.
CASSQDLRGASYEQYF,TGTGCCAGCAGCCAAGATCTTAGGGGGGCCTCCTACGAGCAGTACTTC,TRBJ2-7,.,TRBV4-2,.
CASSEGGNTDTQYF,TGTGCCAGCAGTGAAGGGGGCAACACAGATACGCAGTATTTT,TRBJ2-3,.,TRBV6-1,.
CASSSPADRANEKLFF,TGTGCCAGCAGTTCGCCAGCGGACAGGGCAAATGAAAAACTGTTTTTT,TRBJ1-4,.,TRBV6-6,TRBD1
CASSGTGGNGYTF,TGTGCCAGCAGTGGGACAGGGGGCAATGGCTACACCTTC,TRBJ1-2,.,TRBV2,TRBD1
CASSQGGGARNNSPLHF,TGCGCCAGCAGCCAGGGCGGGGGGGCCCGTAATAATTCACCCCTCCACTTT,TRBJ1-6,.,TRBV4-3,.
CASYSGTRGSGELFF,TGTGCCAGCTACTCCGGGACTAGGGGGTCCGGGGAGCTGTTTTTT,TRBJ2-2,once,TRBV19,TRBD2